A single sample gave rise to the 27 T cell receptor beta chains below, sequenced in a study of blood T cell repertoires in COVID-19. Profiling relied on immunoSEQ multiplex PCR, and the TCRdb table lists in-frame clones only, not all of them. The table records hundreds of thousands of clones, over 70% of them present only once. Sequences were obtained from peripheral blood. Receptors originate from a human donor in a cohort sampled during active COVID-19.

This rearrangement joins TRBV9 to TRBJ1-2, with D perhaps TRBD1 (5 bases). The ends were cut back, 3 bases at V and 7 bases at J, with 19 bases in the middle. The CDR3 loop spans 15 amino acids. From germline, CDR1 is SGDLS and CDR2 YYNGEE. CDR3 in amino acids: CASSDKGHTKGGYTF. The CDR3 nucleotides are TGTGCCAGCAGCGATAAGGGGCACACGAAGGGTGGCTACACCTTC.

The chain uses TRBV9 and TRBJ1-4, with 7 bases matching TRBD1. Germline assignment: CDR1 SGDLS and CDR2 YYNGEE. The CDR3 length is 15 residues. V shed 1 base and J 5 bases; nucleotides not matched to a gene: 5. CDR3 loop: CASSVLGTANEKLFF. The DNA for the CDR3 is TGTGCCAGCAGCGTATTAGGGACAGCAAATGAAAAACTGTTTTTT.

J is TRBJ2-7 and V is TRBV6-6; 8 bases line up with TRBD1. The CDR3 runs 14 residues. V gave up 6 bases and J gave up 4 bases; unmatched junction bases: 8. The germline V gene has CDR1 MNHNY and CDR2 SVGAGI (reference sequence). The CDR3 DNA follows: TGTGCCAGCAGATTCGGACAGGGTGGTTACGAGCAGTACTTC. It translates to CASRFGQGGYEQYF.

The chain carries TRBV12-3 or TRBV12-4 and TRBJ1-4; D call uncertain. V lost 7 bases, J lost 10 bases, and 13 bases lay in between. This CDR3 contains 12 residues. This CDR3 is CASTSLRGKLFF. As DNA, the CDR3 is TGTGCCAGCACCTCTCTACGCGGAAAACTGTTTTTT.

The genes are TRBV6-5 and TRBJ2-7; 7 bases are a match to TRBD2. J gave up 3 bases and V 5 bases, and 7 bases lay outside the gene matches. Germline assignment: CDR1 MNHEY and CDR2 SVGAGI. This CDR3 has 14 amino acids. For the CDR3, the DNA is TGTGCCAGCAGTCGGGAGGCGCGGGGCTACGAGCAGTACTTC. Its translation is CASSREARGYEQYF.

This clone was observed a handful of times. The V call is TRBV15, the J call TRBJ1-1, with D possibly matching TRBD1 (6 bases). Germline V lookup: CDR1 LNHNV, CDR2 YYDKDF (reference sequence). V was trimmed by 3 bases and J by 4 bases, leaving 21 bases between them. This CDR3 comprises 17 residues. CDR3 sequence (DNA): TGTGCCACCAGCAGCCTCCCCCGAGGGGGGGCGGGCACTGAAGCTTTCTTT. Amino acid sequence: CATSSLPRGGAGTEAFF.

The CDR3 reads CASSTRQGGPQPQHF. CDR3 nucleotides: TGTGCCAGCAGTACCCGACAGGGTGGCCCTCAGCCCCAGCATTTT. The chain employs TRBV6-5 and TRBJ1-5; 7 bases fit TRBD1. With 5 bases clipped from V and 6 bases from J, the junction kept 10 bases outside the gene matches. The germline V gene has CDR1 MNHEY and CDR2 SVGAGI. CDR3 length equals 15 residues.

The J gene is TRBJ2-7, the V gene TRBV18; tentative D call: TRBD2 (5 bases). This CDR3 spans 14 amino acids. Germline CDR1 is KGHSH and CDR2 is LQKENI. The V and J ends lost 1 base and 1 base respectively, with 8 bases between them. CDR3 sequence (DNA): TGTGCCAGCTCACCACAGCCGGGGTCCTACGAGCAGTACTTC. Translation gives CASSPQPGSYEQYF.

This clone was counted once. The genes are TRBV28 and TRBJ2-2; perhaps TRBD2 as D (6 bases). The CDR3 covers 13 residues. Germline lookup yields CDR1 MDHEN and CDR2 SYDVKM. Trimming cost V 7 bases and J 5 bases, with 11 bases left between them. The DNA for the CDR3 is TGTGCCAGCATTGGGAGGTCGACCGGGGAGCTGTTTTTT. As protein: CASIGRSTGELFF.

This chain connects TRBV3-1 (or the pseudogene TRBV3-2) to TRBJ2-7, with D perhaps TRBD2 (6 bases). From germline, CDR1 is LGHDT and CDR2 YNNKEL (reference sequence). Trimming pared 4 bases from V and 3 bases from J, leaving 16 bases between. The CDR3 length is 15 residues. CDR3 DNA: TGTGCCAGCAGCCTTGGACTAATTTCTCGCTACGAGCAGTACTTC. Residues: CASSLGLISRYEQYF.

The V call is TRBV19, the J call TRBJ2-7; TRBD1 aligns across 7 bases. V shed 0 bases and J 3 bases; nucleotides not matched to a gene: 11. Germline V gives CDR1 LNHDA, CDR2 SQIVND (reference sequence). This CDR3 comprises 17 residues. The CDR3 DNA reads TGTGCCAGTAGTATAGATTTGCGGAGGACAGGAAACTACGAGCAGTACTTC. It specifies CASSIDLRRTGNYEQYF.

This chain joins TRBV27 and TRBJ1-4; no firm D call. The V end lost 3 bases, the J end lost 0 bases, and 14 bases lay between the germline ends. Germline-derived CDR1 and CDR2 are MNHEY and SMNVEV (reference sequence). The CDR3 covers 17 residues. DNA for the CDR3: TGTGCCAGCAGTTTTACCACCCCAGTTGCAACTAATGAAAAACTGTTTTTT. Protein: CASSFTTPVATNEKLFF.

The CDR3 DNA follows: TGTGCCAGCAGTTACTCGGCGAGAATAGCGGGGACGTACCAAGAGACCCAGTACTTC. Amino acid sequence: CASSYSARIAGTYQETQYF. The chain recombines TRBV6-2 or TRBV6-3 with TRBJ2-5; 8 bases match TRBD2. The CDR3 spans 19 residues. Germline-derived CDR1 and CDR2 are MNHEY and SVGEGT. Trimming took 0 bases from V and 0 from J; bases not matched to a gene: 12.

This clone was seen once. The CDR3 loop reads CASSERVWDTEAFF. CDR3 DNA: TGTGCCAGCAGTGAGCGGGTGTGGGACACTGAAGCTTTCTTT. This chain links TRBV2 with TRBJ1-1; D ambiguous. Deletions cut 3 bases from V and 3 bases from J, with 11 bases between. Germline V gives CDR1 SNHLY, CDR2 FYNNEI. CDR3 length: 14 amino acids.

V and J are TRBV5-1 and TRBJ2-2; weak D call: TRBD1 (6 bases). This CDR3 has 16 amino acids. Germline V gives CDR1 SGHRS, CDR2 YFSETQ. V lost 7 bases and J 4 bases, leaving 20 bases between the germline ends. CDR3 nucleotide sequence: TGCGCCAGCGCAACCCAGGACAGAGCTCTCACCGGGGAGCTGTTTTTT. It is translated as CASATQDRALTGELFF.

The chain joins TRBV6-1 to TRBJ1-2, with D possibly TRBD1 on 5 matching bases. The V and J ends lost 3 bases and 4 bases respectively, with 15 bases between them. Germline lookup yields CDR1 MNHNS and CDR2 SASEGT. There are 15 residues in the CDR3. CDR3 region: CASSEAGVTGYGYTF. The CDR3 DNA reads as TGTGCCAGCAGTGAGGCGGGGGTTACAGGCTATGGCTACACCTTC.

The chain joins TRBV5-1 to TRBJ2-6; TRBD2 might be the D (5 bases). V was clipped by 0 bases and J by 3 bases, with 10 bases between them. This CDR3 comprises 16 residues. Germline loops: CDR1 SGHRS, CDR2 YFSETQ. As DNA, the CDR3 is TGCGCCAGCAGCTTGGGTCATGAGGGTGGGGCCAACGTCCTGACTTTC. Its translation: CASSLGHEGGANVLTF. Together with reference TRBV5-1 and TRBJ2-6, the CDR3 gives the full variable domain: KAGVTQTPRYLIKTRGQQVTLSCSPISGHRSVSWYQQTPGQGLQFLFEYFSETQRNKGNFPGRFSGRQFSNSRSEMNVSTLELGDSALYLCASSLGHEGGANVLTFGAGSRLTVL.

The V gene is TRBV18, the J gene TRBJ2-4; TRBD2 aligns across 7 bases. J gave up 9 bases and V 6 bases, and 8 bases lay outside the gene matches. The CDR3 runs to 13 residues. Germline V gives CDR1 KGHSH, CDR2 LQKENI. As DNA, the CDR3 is TGTGCCAGCTCTCGGGGAGGCGGGGGCATTCAGTACTTC. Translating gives CASSRGGGGIQYF.

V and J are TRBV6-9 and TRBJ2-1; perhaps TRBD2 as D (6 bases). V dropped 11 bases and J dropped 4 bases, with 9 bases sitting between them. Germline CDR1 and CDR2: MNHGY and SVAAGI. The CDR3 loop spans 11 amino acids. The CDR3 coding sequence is TGTGCCGCGGGGAGGTACAATGAGCAGTTCTTC. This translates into CAAGRYNEQFF.

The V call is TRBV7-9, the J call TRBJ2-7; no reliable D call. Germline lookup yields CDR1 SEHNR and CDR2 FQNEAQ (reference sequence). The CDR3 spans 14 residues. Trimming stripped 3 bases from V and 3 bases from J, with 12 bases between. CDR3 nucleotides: TGTGCCAGCAGCTTTTCAACAGACCTCTACGAGCAGTACTTC. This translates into CASSFSTDLYEQYF.

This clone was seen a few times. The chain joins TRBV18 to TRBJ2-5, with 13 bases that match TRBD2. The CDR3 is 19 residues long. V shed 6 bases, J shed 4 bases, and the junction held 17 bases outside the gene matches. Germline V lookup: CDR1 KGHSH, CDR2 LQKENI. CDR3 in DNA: TGTGCCAGCTCCCTTAGGACTAGCGGGAGCGTATCCGGAAGAGAGACCCAGTACTTC. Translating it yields CASSLRTSGSVSGRETQYF. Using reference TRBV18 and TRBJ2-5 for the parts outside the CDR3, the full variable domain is NAGVMQNPRHLVRRRGQEARLRCSPMKGHSHVYWYRQLPEEGLKFMVYLQKENIIDESGMPKERFSAEFPKEGPSILRIQQVVRGDSAAYFCASSLRTSGSVSGRETQYFGPGTRLLVL.

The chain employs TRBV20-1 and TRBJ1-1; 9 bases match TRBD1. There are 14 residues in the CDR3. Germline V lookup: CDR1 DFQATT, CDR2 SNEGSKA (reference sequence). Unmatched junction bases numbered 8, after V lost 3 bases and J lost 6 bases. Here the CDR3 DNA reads TGCAGTGCTAGTGCAACAGGGGGCGTCTCTGAAGCTTTCTTT. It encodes CSASATGGVSEAFF.

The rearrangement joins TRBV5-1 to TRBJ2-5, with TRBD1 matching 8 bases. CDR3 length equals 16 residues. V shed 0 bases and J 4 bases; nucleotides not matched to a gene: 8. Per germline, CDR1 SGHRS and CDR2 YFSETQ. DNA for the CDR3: TGCGCCAGCAGCTTGGTGGCCAGGGGGCGTGGAGAGACCCAGTACTTC. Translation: CASSLVARGRGETQYF.

As DNA, the CDR3 is TGTGCCAGCTCACCATCGGTGAGCTATGGCTACACCTTC. Translation gives CASSPSVSYGYTF. The chain uses TRBV18 and TRBJ1-2; D is unclear. Trimming took 2 bases from V and 4 from J, leaving 8 bases between them. The CDR3 spans 13 residues. Germline values: CDR1 KGHSH, CDR2 LQKENI.

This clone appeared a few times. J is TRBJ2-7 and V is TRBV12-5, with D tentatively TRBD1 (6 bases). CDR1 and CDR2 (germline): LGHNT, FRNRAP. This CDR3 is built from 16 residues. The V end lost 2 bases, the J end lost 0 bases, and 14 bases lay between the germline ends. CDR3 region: CASGLPSDRNSYEQYF. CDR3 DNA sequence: TGTGCTAGTGGTTTGCCCTCGGACAGAAACTCCTACGAGCAGTACTTC. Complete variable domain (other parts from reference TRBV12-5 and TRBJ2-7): DARVTQTPRHKVTEMGQEVTMRCQPILGHNTVFWYRQTMMQGLELLAYFRNRAPLDDSGMPKDRFSAEMPDATLATLKIQPSEPRDSAVYFCASGLPSDRNSYEQYFGPGTRLTVT.

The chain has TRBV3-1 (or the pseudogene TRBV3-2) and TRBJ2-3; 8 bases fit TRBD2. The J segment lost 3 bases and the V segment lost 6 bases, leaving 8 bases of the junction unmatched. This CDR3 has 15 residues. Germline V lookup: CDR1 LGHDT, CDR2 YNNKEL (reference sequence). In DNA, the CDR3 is TGTGCCAGCAGTCATAGCGGGAAGGGGACAGATACGCAGTATTTT. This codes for CASSHSGKGTDTQYF.

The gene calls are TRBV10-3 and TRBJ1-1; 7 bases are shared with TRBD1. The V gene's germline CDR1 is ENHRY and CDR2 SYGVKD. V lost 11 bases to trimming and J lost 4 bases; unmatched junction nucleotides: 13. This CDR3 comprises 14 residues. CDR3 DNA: TGTGCCTCGAAACTCCGGGACAGCCCCACTGAAGCTTTCTTT. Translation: CASKLRDSPTEAFF.